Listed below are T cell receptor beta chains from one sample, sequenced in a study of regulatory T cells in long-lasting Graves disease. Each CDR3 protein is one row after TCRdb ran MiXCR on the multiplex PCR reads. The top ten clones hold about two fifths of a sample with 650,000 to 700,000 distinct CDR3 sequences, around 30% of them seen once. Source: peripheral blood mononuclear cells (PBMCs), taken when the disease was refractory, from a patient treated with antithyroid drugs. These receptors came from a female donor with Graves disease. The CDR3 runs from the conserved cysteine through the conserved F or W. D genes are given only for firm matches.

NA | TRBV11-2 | CASNLMGAQETQYF
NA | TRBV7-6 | CASSSNVNYGYTF
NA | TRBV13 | CASTHGHGEQYF
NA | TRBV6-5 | CASSSLLDNTGELFF
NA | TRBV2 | CASSVSRVRYEQYF
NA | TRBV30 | CAWQGLSGNTIYF
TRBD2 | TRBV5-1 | CASSSLLTSGGLYEQHF
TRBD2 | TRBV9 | CASSVGLAALEQYF
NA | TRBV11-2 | CASSLDLGPEAFF
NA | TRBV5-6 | CASSRESGYLDGYTF
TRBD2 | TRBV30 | CARKRDGSYEQYF
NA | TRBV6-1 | CASSEVEGWTEAFF
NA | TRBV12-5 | CASGLVLGGFYTEAFF
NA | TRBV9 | CASSVGTASQETQYF
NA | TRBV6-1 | CGTTENRATNEKLFF
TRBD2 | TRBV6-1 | CASSKATLGLAGGSTEQYF
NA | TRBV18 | CASSPPVQIYTEAFF
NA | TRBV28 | CASTTLYEQYF
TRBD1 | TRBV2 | CASSYRGHSTDTQYF
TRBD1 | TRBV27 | CASSSPGQGARGYTF
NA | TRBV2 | CASSGTVENTIYF
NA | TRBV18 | CASSPPVEKQYF
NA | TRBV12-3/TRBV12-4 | CAGRGPYGYTF
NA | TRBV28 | CASSPKTYPLHF
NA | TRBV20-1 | CSARDPWLGTAGKLFF
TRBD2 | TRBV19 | CASALGAGADTQYF
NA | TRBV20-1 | CSAREMGYKAFF
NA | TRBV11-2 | CASSTGRGDTDTQYF
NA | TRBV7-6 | CASSLAGGRTYNSPLHF
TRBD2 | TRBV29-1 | CSVGGGRAYEQYF
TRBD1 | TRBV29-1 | CSVEWDRGQDTEAFF
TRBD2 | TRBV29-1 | CSVAPGLADTYEQYF
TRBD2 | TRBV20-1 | CSARREGSYEQYF
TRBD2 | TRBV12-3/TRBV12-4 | CASSGTSGSSETQYF
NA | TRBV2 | CASSLLLGYTEAFF
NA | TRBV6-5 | CASSYSGALGNTIYF
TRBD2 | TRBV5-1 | CASSLVTSGRAAKNIQYF
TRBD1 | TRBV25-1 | CASTRTGVGYTF
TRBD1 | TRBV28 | CASNPNTGQGPYEQYF
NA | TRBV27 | CASSLPGGGAFF
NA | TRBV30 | CAWSVGAGLSYEQYF
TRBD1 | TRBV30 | CAWSHRGTPQYGYTF
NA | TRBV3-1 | CASSLGLGQSYTF
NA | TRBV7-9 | CASSQSGRANYGYTF
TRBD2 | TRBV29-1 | CSVEWTSGNYNEQFF
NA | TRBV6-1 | CASSGHAEAFF